This record concerns one TCR beta chain sequence. The sample comes from a study of PD-1 blockade in mismatch repair-deficient tumors. The CDR3 contains 14 residues. The V gene lost 7 bases and the J gene lost 2 bases, with 13 bases spanning the gap. The V gene's germline CDR1 is SGHNT and CDR2 YENEEA. Assay: immunoSEQ multiplex PCR; the TCRdb copy retains only in-frame clones and omits some. Of over 100,000 clones detected, about 74% appear once; the ten largest clones hold 4% to 6%. This chain joins TRBV11-3 and TRBJ2-3; the D gene is possibly TRBD1 (6 bases). This TCR was recovered from an adult with mismatch repair-deficient cancer. Specimen: peripheral blood, collected more than 58 weeks after starting pembrolizumab. As DNA, the CDR3 is TGTGCCAGCACCCTTGGGGGCTCCACAGATACGCAGTATTTT. It codes for CASTLGGSTDTQYF.